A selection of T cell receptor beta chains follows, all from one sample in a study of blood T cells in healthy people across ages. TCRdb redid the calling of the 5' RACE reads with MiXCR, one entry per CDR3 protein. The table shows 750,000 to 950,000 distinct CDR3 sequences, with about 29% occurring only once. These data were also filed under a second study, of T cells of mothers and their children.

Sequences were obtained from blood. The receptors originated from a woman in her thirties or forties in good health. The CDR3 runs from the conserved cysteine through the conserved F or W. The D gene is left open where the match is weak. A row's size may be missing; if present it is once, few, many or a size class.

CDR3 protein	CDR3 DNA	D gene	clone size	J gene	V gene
CAINPTGRWVYSNQPQHF	TGTGCCATCAATCCGACAGGGAGGTGGGTATATAGCAATCAGCCCCAGCATTTT	TRBD1	few	TRBJ1-5	TRBV10-3
CASRREAVDEQFF	TGTGCCAGCAGGAGGGAGGCTGTAGATGAGCAGTTCTTC	-	many	TRBJ2-1	TRBV7-2
CASSPSFGTEAFF	TGTGCCAGCAGCCCATCCTTTGGAACTGAAGCTTTCTTT	-	-	TRBJ1-1	TRBV9
CAATTGEGVNGYTF	TGTGCCGCGACAACAGGGGAAGGGGTGAATGGCTACACCTTC	TRBD1	few	TRBJ1-2	TRBV10-3
CASSLRQGSIYEQYF	TGTGCCAGCAGCCTGCGACAGGGTTCCATCTACGAGCAGTACTTC	TRBD1	few	TRBJ2-7	TRBV9
CSALTASIRANYGYTF	TGCAGTGCTCTAACAGCGAGTATCAGAGCTAACTATGGCTACACCTTC	-	-	TRBJ1-2	TRBV20-1
CASSFWDEQFF	TGTGCCAGCAGTTTCTGGGATGAGCAGTTCTTC	-	-	TRBJ2-1	TRBV28
CASTPDRVYGYTF	TGCGCCAGCACGCCGGACAGGGTTTATGGCTACACCTTC	TRBD1	few	TRBJ1-2	TRBV5-1
CASSEAAWIQGYTF	TGTGCCAGCAGCGAGGCCGCATGGATCCAAGGCTACACCTTC	-	many	TRBJ1-2	TRBV9
CASSLERSLNTEAFF	TGTGCCAGCAGTTTAGAGAGGTCCTTGAACACTGAAGCTTTCTTT	-	once	TRBJ1-1	TRBV12-3/TRBV12-4
CASSYSNRGYEKLFF	TGTGCCAGCAGTTACTCGAACAGGGGTTACGAAAAACTGTTTTTT	TRBD1	many	TRBJ1-4	TRBV6-5
CASRRCRRAKNIQYF	TGTGCCAGCAGGCGCTGTAGAAGAGCCAAAAACATTCAGTACTTC	-	-	TRBJ2-4	TRBV27
CASSLVGLNFNSYEQYF	TGTGCCAGCAGCTTGGTAGGCCTTAATTTTAATTCCTACGAGCAGTACTTC	-	few	TRBJ2-7	TRBV5-6
CASSLGGQLSEAPLHF	TGTGCCAGCAGCTTAGGAGGACAGCTGAGTGAGGCACCCCTCCACTTT	-	-	TRBJ1-6	TRBV13
CASSLSVGQAYEQYF	TGTGCCAGCTCACTTAGCGTGGGCCAGGCGTACGAGCAGTACTTC	-	many	TRBJ2-7	TRBV9
CASSSDGRSQETQYF	TGCGCCAGCAGCAGCGACGGAAGATCACAAGAGACCCAGTACTTC	-	few	TRBJ2-5	TRBV5-1
CANSVAQGETQYF	TGTGCCAACAGCGTAGCACAGGGTGAGACCCAGTACTTC	-	-	TRBJ2-5	TRBV9
CASSLSGGRQETQYF	TGTGCCAGCAGCTTGAGCGGGGGGCGGCAAGAGACCCAGTACTTC	TRBD2	few	TRBJ2-5	TRBV7-2
CASSTYFWTGGTGELFF	TGTGCCAGCAGTACATATTTTTGGACAGGGGGCACCGGGGAGCTGTTTTTT	TRBD1	few	TRBJ2-2	TRBV6-2/TRBV6-3
CASSQGLGQGISGYTF	TGTGCCAGCAGCCAAGGGCTGGGACAGGGTATCTCTGGCTACACCTTC	TRBD1	few	TRBJ1-2	TRBV4-1
CASSLAVGPPYEQYF	TGTGCCAGCAGCTTAGCGGTGGGACCCCCCTACGAGCAGTACTTC	-	many	TRBJ2-7	TRBV7-2
CASSPDRANSPLHF	TGTGCCAGCAGCCCGGACAGGGCCAATTCACCCCTCCACTTT	TRBD1	many	TRBJ1-6	TRBV7-9
CASSRTAKDQETQYF	TGTGCCAGCAGTCGGACAGCCAAGGATCAAGAGACCCAGTACTTC	-	-	TRBJ2-5	TRBV28
CASSLDAGGTGNQPQHF	TGTGCCAGCAGCTTAGATGCAGGGGGCACTGGCAATCAGCCCCAGCATTTT	TRBD1	-	TRBJ1-5	TRBV7-6
CASSPHSGGGGQYF	TGTGCCAGCAGCCCCCACTCCGGCGGGGGTGGACAGTACTTC	TRBD2	few	TRBJ2-4	TRBV28